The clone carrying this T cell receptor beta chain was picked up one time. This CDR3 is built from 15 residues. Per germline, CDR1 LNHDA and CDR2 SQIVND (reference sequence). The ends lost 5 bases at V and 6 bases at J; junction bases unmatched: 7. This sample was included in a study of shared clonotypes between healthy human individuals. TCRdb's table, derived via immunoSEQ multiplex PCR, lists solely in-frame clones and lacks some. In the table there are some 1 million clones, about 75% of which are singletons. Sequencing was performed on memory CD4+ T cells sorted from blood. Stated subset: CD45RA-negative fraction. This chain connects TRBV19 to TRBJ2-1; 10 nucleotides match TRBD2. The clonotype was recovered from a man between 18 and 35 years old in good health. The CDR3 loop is CASSDGASGGNEQFF. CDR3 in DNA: TGTGCCAGTAGTGATGGGGCTAGCGGGGGCAATGAGCAGTTCTTC.